The 19 T cell receptor beta chains below come from one sample, sequenced in a study of blood T cell repertoires in COVID-19. The data were produced by immunoSEQ multiplex PCR, yet TCRdb's version contains in-frame clones alone and is incomplete. The sample lists 150,000 to 200,000 clones; approximately 73% were seen once. The sequencing sample was made of PBMCs or T cells enriched from blood (not recorded which). All receptors derive from a woman aged 50 to 60 with acute COVID-19.

The gene calls are TRBV7-2 and TRBJ2-5, with D perhaps matching TRBD2 (6 bases). CDR1 is SGHTA and CDR2 is FQGNSA in the germline V gene. This CDR3 spans 16 amino acids. Trimming shortened V by 2 bases and J by 7 bases, and 20 bases separated the two germline ends. The CDR3 bases are TGTGCCAGCAGCTTAAGCACGGGACGCAGGAGGGGGACCCAGTACTTC. It specifies CASSLSTGRRRGTQYF.

V and J are TRBV5-6 and TRBJ1-1, with 10 bases aligning to TRBD1. The V gene's germline CDR1 is SGHDT and CDR2 YYEEEE. The V segment lost 5 bases and the J segment 5 bases; nucleotides outside the gene matches: 9. This CDR3 has 15 amino acids. The CDR3 here is CASRYDRGLRTEAFF. The CDR3 DNA reads TGTGCCAGCAGATACGACAGGGGGCTTCGAACTGAAGCTTTCTTT.

In its sample, this clone was seen a few times. The CDR3 reads CASSQRGGNSPLHF. CDR3 nucleotides: TGTGCCAGCAGCCAGCGCGGGGGCAATTCACCCCTCCACTTT. The gene calls are TRBV6-5 and TRBJ1-6, with D possibly matching TRBD1 (6 bases). The CDR3 consists of 14 residues. The germline gives CDR1 MNHEY, CDR2 SVGAGI. V lost 6 bases, J lost 7 bases, and 13 bases lay in between.

This clone was detected a few times. The rearrangement links TRBV29-1 to TRBJ2-3, with D possibly being TRBD2 (6 bases). This CDR3 comprises 14 residues. Germline V lookup: CDR1 SQVTM, CDR2 ANQGSEA. Deletions cut 4 bases from V and 4 bases from J, with 15 bases between. The CDR3 sequence: CSVGSVSGSDTQYF. As DNA, the CDR3 is TGCAGCGTTGGATCGGTTAGCGGCTCAGATACGCAGTATTTT.

This clone was detected once. The chain uses TRBV5-1 and TRBJ2-3, with 11 bases lining up with TRBD1. Losses at the gene ends were 4 bases for V and 7 bases for J; bases not matched to a gene: 14. This CDR3 has 17 residues. The germline V gene encodes CDR1 SGHRS and CDR2 YFSETQ. CDR3 sequence: CASSLESGTGGRHTQYF. DNA of the CDR3: TGCGCCAGCAGCCTGGAGTCCGGGACAGGGGGGAGGCATACGCAGTATTTT.

The genes are TRBV6-5 and TRBJ1-2, with a possible D match to TRBD1 (5 bases). There are 12 residues in the CDR3. The germline V gene encodes CDR1 MNHEY and CDR2 SVGAGI. The ends were cut back, 2 bases at V and 4 bases at J, with 5 bases in the middle. CDR3 in DNA: TGTGCCAGCAGTTACGACAGCTATGGCTACACCTTC. Translation: CASSYDSYGYTF.

This chain joins TRBV29-1 and TRBJ1-5; TRBD1 agrees at 8 bases. There are 16 residues in the CDR3. V was pared by 7 bases and J by 0 bases, with 11 bases of the junction left unmatched. Germline-derived CDR1 and CDR2 are SQVTM and ANQGSEA. DNA for the CDR3: TGCAGCGCCGTCAAGACAGGGGTGGATAGCAATCAGCCCCAGCATTTT. This codes for CSAVKTGVDSNQPQHF. The entire variable domain, with the rest obtained from reference TRBV29-1 and TRBJ1-5, is as follows: SAVISQKPSRDICQRGTSLTIQCQVDSQVTMMFWYRQQPGQSLTLIATANQGSEATYESGFVIDKFPISRPNLTFSTLTVSNMSPEDSSIYLCSAVKTGVDSNQPQHFGDGTRLSIL.

V gene TRBV3-1 (or the pseudogene TRBV3-2) combines with J gene TRBJ1-6; D might be TRBD1 (5 bases). This CDR3 is built from 17 residues. In germline, CDR1 is LGHDT, CDR2 YNNKEL (reference sequence). Trimming removed 6 bases at V and 4 bases at J, with 19 bases between. This CDR3 is CASSLGGERRYNSPLHF. The CDR3 DNA reads as TGTGCCAGCAGTCTCGGGGGGGAGAGAAGGTATAATTCACCCCTCCACTTT.

V gene TRBV19 combines with J gene TRBJ1-5; D is unclear. Germline V gene sequence: CDR1 LNHDA, CDR2 SQIVND (reference sequence). V was trimmed by 1 base and J by 6 bases, leaving 13 bases between them. CDR3 length equals 15 residues. CDR3 DNA: TGTGCCAGTAGTATAGGCGGGGAAATCGGTCAGCCCCAGCATTTT. This encodes CASSIGGEIGQPQHF.

The chain carries TRBV19 and TRBJ1-2, with 9 bases identical to TRBD1. The CDR3 spans 14 residues. The ends lost 6 bases at V and 3 bases at J; junction bases unmatched: 5. CDR1 is LNHDA and CDR2 is SQIVND in the germline V gene (reference sequence). In DNA, the CDR3 is TGTGCCAGTAGCCAACAGGGGGCCCACTATGGCTACACCTTC. This gives the protein CASSQQGAHYGYTF.

This chain connects TRBV27 to TRBJ2-1, with D possibly being TRBD1 (6 bases). CDR3 size: 12 residues. Germline V lookup: CDR1 MNHEY, CDR2 SMNVEV (reference sequence). Deletions cut 6 bases from V and 9 bases from J, with 12 bases between. CDR3 region: CASSPGVGEQFF. The CDR3 region has the DNA TGTGCCAGCAGCCCAGGGGTTGGTGAGCAGTTCTTC.

The V and J genes are TRBV4-3 and TRBJ1-2; possibly TRBD1 for D (6 bases). Germline CDR1 LGHNA, CDR2 YSLEER. V was shortened by 0 bases and J by 2 bases, with 10 bases between the two germline ends. The CDR3 loop spans 15 amino acids. Here the CDR3 reads CASSQEPGQNYGYTF. The CDR3 nucleotides read TGCGCCAGCAGCCAAGAACCAGGACAGAACTATGGCTACACCTTC.

The V and J genes are TRBV10-3 and TRBJ1-3; no firm D call. Between the trimmed V and J ends, which lost 10 bases and 8 bases, there was a span of 15 bases. Germline loops: CDR1 ENHRY, CDR2 SYGVKD. The CDR3 runs to 12 residues. This chain's CDR3 is CATEGTYDTIYF. DNA of the CDR3: TGTGCCACCGAGGGAACCTACGACACCATATATTTT.

The J gene is TRBJ2-3, the V gene TRBV12-3 or TRBV12-4, with a weak D call TRBD2 (6 bases). Trimming pared 6 bases from V and 6 bases from J, leaving 10 bases between. The length of the CDR3 is 12 residues. For the CDR3, the DNA is TGTGCCAGCAGCCGGGGACTGGATACGCAGTATTTT. It is translated as CASSRGLDTQYF.

The chain is built from TRBV18 and TRBJ2-1; 7 nucleotides align to TRBD1. Germline V gene lookup returns CDR1 KGHSH and CDR2 LQKENI. V was pared by 6 bases and J by 6 bases, with 8 bases of the junction left unmatched. The CDR3 is 14 amino acids. Here the CDR3 DNA reads TGTGCCAGCTCCCGAAGCAAGGGGGCCAATGAGCAGTTCTTC. This gives the protein CASSRSKGANEQFF. Based on the CDR3 plus reference TRBV18 and TRBJ2-1, the full variable domain is NAGVMQNPRHLVRRRGQEARLRCSPMKGHSHVYWYRQLPEEGLKFMVYLQKENIIDESGMPKERFSAEFPKEGPSILRIQQVVRGDSAAYFCASSRSKGANEQFFGPGTRLTVL.

V and J are TRBV28 and TRBJ1-1, with TRBD1 as a possible D gene (5 bases). The ends were cut back, 8 bases at V and 7 bases at J, with 23 bases in the middle. CDR3 length equals 15 residues. Germline lookup yields CDR1 MDHEN and CDR2 SYDVKM. CDR3 region: CASGAGLGRNREAFF. CDR3 sequence (DNA): TGTGCCAGCGGGGCTGGTCTAGGACGGAACCGTGAAGCTTTCTTT.

This clone was seen more than once but under ten times. The chain joins TRBV5-1 to TRBJ2-7; TRBD2 aligns across 9 bases. Germline assignment: CDR1 SGHRS and CDR2 YFSETQ. There are 16 residues in the CDR3. J gave up 2 bases and V 0 bases, and 6 bases lay outside the gene matches. DNA for the CDR3: TGCGCCAGCAGCTTGGGCATAGCGGGGGACACCTACGAGCAGTACGTC. Translated, it gives CASSLGIAGDTYEQYV.

This clone was recorded at least ten times. The chain couples TRBV27 to TRBJ1-6, with TRBD1 as a possible D gene (5 bases). The CDR3 is made up of 16 amino acids. CDR1 is MNHEY and CDR2 is SMNVEV in the germline V gene (reference sequence). Trimming took 10 bases from V and 0 from J, leaving 16 bases between them. The DNA of the CDR3 is TGTGCCACCAGGGAGTCCCAGGGCTCCTATAATTCACCCCTCCACTTT. It encodes CATRESQGSYNSPLHF.

The gene calls are TRBV5-1 and TRBJ2-3; 8 nucleotides agree with TRBD2. The V gene's germline CDR1 is SGHRS and CDR2 YFSETQ. The CDR3 extends over 17 amino acids. Trimming at V came to 1 base and at J to 0 bases, leaving 7 bases not matched to a gene. The CDR3 here is CASSLFSSGSSTDTQYF. The CDR3 DNA sequence: TGCGCCAGCAGCTTGTTTTCCAGCGGGAGTAGCACAGATACGCAGTATTTT.